The present T cell receptor beta chain was sequenced within a study of Ad26.COV2.S vaccination and SARS-CoV-2 variants. Study-wide context: A participant enrolled in the COV1001 Ad26.COV2.S trial arm provided the sample. Participants got Ad26.COV2.S intramuscularly, once or twice 56 days apart.

Treatment indicated: over 15 received Ad26.COV2.S at low or high dose, single or two shots; roughly five received placebo; per-sample allocation not given. Samples came from day 63 after the first vaccine or placebo injection. Spike of the Wuhan-strain SARS-CoV-2 was expressed by an Ad26 vector, which formed the vaccine. This clone was found once. Method: immunoSEQ multiplex PCR; TCRdb's copy keeps in-frame clones and lacks some. Of approximately 480,000 clones in the sample, roughly 87% were seen once. The sample was peripheral blood, taken in a trial of Ad26.COV2.S vaccine versus placebo. The source is a person aged 18-65 years who received the Ad26.COV2.S COVID-19 vaccine or a placebo.

The CDR3 DNA reads TGTGCCAGCAGAAGCCGCTTGGCCTCTAACAATGAGCAGTTCTTC. Translating it yields CASRSRLASNNEQFF. The chain carries TRBV5-5 and TRBJ2-1; D gene uncertain. The CDR3 contains 15 residues. Per germline, CDR1 SGHKS and CDR2 YYEKEE (reference sequence). V lost 5 bases to trimming and J lost 5 bases, with 17 bases between them.